Given below is one T cell receptor beta chain in context. Expressed TCRB transcripts were sequenced after all isolated RNA was converted to cDNA. TCRdb keeps only in-frame clones here, not all; method: immunoSEQ multiplex PCR. The sample has some 230,000 clones; 9.6% are singletons. This sample is part of a study of beta chain features in type 1 diabetes. The receptor was isolated from a woman aged 18 to 35 in good health. Sequencing was carried out using naive CD4+ T cells from blood.

As DNA, the CDR3 is TGTGCCAGCAGTTACCCCGGGGGAAACACTGAAGCTTTCTTT. Its translation is CASSYPGGNTEAFF. The chain couples TRBV6-5 to TRBJ1-1, with a possible D match to TRBD1 (5 bases). V gave up 2 bases and J gave up 2 bases, with 9 bases separating them. The CDR3 length is 14 residues. Germline V gene lookup returns CDR1 MNHEY and CDR2 SVGAGI.